This T cell receptor beta chain was recorded in a study of PD-1 and CTLA-4 blockade in melanoma. The CDR3 runs to 14 residues. The germline V and J ends were trimmed by 0 bases and 5 bases, with 7 bases remaining between them. The germline V gene encodes CDR1 LNHDA and CDR2 SQIVND (reference sequence). Assay used: immunoSEQ multiplex PCR; TCRdb lists only in-frame clones, some missing. In the table there are about 18,000 clones, over 65% of which are singletons. The sequence came from a human donor with melanoma. The sample here was CD8+ T cells from peripheral blood, taken before anti-PD-1 treatment. This sequence joins TRBV19 and TRBJ2-2, with D perhaps matching TRBD2 (6 bases). CDR3 sequence (DNA): TGTGCCAGTAGTATAGATGGAGGGACCGGGGAGCTGTTTTTT. Encoded protein: CASSIDGGTGELFF.